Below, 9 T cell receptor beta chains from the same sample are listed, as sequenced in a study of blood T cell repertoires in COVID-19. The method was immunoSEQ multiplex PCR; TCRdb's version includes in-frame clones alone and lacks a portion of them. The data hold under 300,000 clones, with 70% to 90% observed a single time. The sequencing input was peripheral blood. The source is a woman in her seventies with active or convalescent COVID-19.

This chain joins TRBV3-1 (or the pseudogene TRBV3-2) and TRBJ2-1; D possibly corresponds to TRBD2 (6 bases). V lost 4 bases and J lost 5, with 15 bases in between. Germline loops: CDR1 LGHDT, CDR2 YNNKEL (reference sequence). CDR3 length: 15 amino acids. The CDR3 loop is CASSLQRGGDNEQFF. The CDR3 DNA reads TGTGCCAGCAGCCTTCAACGGGGAGGAGACAATGAGCAGTTCTTC.

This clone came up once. CDR3 DNA: TGTGCCAGCAATCGCCGGGACAGGGACTACGAGCAGTACTTC. It codes for CASNRRDRDYEQYF. The chain couples TRBV6-5 to TRBJ2-7, with 9 nucleotides matching TRBD1. Germline loops: CDR1 MNHEY, CDR2 SVGAGI. The CDR3 contains 14 residues. The V segment lost 7 bases and the J segment 3 bases; nucleotides outside the gene matches: 7.

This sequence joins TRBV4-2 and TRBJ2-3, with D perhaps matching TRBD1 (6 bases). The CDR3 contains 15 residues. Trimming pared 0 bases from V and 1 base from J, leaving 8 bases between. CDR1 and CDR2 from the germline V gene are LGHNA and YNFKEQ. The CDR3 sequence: CASSQDSGGTDTQYF. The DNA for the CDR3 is TGTGCCAGCAGCCAAGATTCAGGGGGCACAGATACGCAGTATTTT.

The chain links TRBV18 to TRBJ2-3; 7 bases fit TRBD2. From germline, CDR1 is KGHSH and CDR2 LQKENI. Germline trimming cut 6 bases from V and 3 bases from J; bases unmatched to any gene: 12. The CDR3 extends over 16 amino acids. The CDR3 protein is CASSTGSGLPTDTQYF. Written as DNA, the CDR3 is TGTGCCAGCTCCACTGGGTCGGGACTACCAACAGATACGCAGTATTTT.

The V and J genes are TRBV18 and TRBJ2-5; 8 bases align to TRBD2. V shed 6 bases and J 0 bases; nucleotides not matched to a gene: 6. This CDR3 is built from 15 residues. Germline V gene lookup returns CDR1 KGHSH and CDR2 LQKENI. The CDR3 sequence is CASSDRGGHQETQYF. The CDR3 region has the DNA TGTGCCAGCTCCGACCGGGGGGGCCACCAAGAGACCCAGTACTTC. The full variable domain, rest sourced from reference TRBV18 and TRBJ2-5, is NAGVMQNPRHLVRRRGQEARLRCSPMKGHSHVYWYRQLPEEGLKFMVYLQKENIIDESGMPKERFSAEFPKEGPSILRIQQVVRGDSAAYFCASSDRGGHQETQYFGPGTRLLVL.

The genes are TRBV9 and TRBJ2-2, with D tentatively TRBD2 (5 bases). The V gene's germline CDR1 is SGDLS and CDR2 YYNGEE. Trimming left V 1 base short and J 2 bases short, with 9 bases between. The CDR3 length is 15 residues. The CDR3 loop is CASSVSSSNTGELFF. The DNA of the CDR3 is TGTGCCAGCAGCGTATCTAGCAGCAACACCGGGGAGCTGTTTTTT.

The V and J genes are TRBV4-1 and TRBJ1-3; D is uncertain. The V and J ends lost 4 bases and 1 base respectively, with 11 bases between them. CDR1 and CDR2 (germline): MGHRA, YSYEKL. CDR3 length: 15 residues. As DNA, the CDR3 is TGCGCCAGCAGCCCGGTGGGAGGGTCTGGAAACACCATATATTTT. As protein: CASSPVGGSGNTIYF.

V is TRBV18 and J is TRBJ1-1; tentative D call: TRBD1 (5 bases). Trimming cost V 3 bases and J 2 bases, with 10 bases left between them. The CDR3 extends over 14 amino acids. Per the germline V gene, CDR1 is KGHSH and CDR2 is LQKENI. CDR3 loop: CASSPTRGNTEAFF. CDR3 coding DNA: TGTGCCAGCTCACCGACTAGGGGTAACACTGAAGCTTTCTTT.

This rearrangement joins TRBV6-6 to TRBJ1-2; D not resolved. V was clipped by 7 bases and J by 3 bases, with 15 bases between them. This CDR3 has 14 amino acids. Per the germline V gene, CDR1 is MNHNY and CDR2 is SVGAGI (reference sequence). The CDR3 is CASINGGLDYGYTF. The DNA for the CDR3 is TGTGCCAGCATAAATGGAGGGTTGGACTATGGCTACACCTTC.